This entry lists 23 T cell receptor beta chains sequenced from one sample in a study of a mutant IDH1 vaccine in newly diagnosed glioma. Time point: baseline, week 1 (first vaccination visit). Treatment specified: pre-vaccination baseline after standard-of-care therapy. Some clones are missing from TCRdb's copy, which holds only in-frame ones; the method was immunoSEQ multiplex PCR. This sample has about 54,000 clones, with more than 80% found just once. The starting material was PBMCs, obtained from a glioma patient treated with radiotherapy, temozolomide or both. Receptors were obtained from a man between 18 and 35 years old with glioma.

The chain is built from TRBV6-7 and TRBJ1-4; the D gene is possibly TRBD1 (5 bases). TRBV6-7 is known as an ORF, though its function is uncertain. The CDR3 length is 12 residues. V gave up 8 bases and J gave up 8 bases, with 12 bases separating them. The CDR3 is CASQQAREKLFF. In DNA, the CDR3 is TGTGCCAGCCAACAGGCTCGGGAAAAACTGTTTTTT.

This chain links TRBV6-5 with TRBJ1-2; no clear D. The CDR3 runs 13 residues. The V end was cut by 6 bases, the J end by 5 bases, with 13 bases between. Per the germline V gene, CDR1 is MNHEY and CDR2 is SVGAGI. The CDR3 loop reads CASRAGGGYGYTF. For the CDR3, the DNA is TGTGCCAGCAGGGCGGGAGGCGGTTATGGCTACACCTTC.

The V gene is TRBV5-4, the J gene TRBJ2-7, with D tentatively TRBD2 (5 bases). The CDR3 is 14 amino acids. Trimming stripped 0 bases from V and 2 bases from J, with 9 bases between. CDR1 SGHNT and CDR2 YYREEE come from the germline V gene (reference sequence). The CDR3 here is CASSLGRGPYEQYF. The CDR3 nucleotides read TGTGCCAGCAGCTTGGGACGGGGTCCCTACGAGCAGTACTTC.

V usage is TRBV29-1 and J usage is TRBJ1-4; the D is unclear. The V and J ends lost 5 bases and 0 bases respectively, with 4 bases between them. The germline V gene has CDR1 SQVTM and CDR2 ANQGSEA. The CDR3 consists of 12 residues. In DNA, the CDR3 is TGCAGCGTTCGGGCAACTAATGAAAAACTGTTTTTT. Translating it yields CSVRATNEKLFF. The full variable domain, its missing parts supplied by reference TRBV29-1 and TRBJ1-4, is SAVISQKPSRDICQRGTSLTIQCQVDSQVTMMFWYRQQPGQSLTLIATANQGSEATYESGFVIDKFPISRPNLTFSTLTVSNMSPEDSSIYLCSVRATNEKLFFGSGTQLSVL.

The chain links TRBV15 to TRBJ1-5; D perhaps matches TRBD1 (6 bases). V lost 1 base, J lost 3 bases, and 16 bases lay in between. Germline CDR1 reads LNHNV; CDR2 reads YYDKDF (reference sequence). The CDR3 sequence is 17 residues long. The CDR3 sequence is CATSRALDSISNQPQHF. CDR3 nucleotides: TGTGCCACCAGCAGAGCCTTGGACAGTATATCCAATCAGCCCCAGCATTTT.

The V and J genes are TRBV30 and TRBJ2-2; no reliable D call. Germline CDR1 is GTSNPN and CDR2 is SVGIG (reference sequence). This CDR3 is built from 11 residues. Trimming left V 0 bases short and J 7 bases short, with 3 bases between. CDR3 loop: CAWSVSGELFF. CDR3 DNA sequence: TGTGCCTGGAGTGTAAGCGGGGAGCTGTTTTTT.

This chain links TRBV19 with TRBJ2-3; D is ambiguous. The CDR3 sequence is 12 residues long. The V end was cut by 4 bases, the J end by 2 bases, with 4 bases between. Germline V gene data show CDR1 as LNHDA and CDR2 as SQIVND (reference sequence). The CDR3 DNA follows: TGTGCCAGTAGTAGATTCACAGATACGCAGTATTTT. This translates into CASSRFTDTQYF.

This chain joins TRBV29-1 and TRBJ1-1, with 8 bases lining up with TRBD1. CDR3 length: 16 residues. V lost 4 bases to trimming and J lost 3 bases; unmatched junction nucleotides: 13. Germline V gives CDR1 SQVTM, CDR2 ANQGSEA. CDR3 sequence reads: CSVVAGGEKGYTEAFF. CDR3 DNA sequence: TGCAGCGTTGTGGCAGGGGGCGAAAAAGGATACACTGAAGCTTTCTTT. Full variable domain (rest looked up from reference TRBV29-1 and TRBJ1-1): SAVISQKPSRDICQRGTSLTIQCQVDSQVTMMFWYRQQPGQSLTLIATANQGSEATYESGFVIDKFPISRPNLTFSTLTVSNMSPEDSSIYLCSVVAGGEKGYTEAFFGQGTRLTVV.

The V gene is TRBV5-4, the J gene TRBJ1-2, with TRBD1 matching 8 bases. Trimming cost V 3 bases and J 8 bases; bases outside gene matches: 6. The CDR3 contains 13 residues. Germline-derived CDR1 and CDR2 are SGHNT and YYREEE (reference sequence). CDR3 sequence reads: CASSSDRDWGYTF. Written as DNA, the CDR3 is TGTGCCAGCAGCTCGGACAGGGACTGGGGCTACACCTTC.

V gene TRBV7-8 combines with J gene TRBJ1-4; 8 bases align to TRBD1. CDR1 is SGHVS, CDR2 FQNEAQ, per germline. The CDR3 runs 15 residues. The V segment lost 5 bases and the J segment 3 bases; nucleotides outside the gene matches: 5. CDR3 coding DNA: TGTGCCAGCAGCCATTGGACAGGGTCTAATGAAAAACTGTTTTTT. This sequence encodes CASSHWTGSNEKLFF.

This clone came up once. The chain carries TRBV5-1 and TRBJ1-1; weak D call: TRBD1 (6 bases). With 2 bases removed from V and 10 bases from J, the gap between germline ends came to 18 bases. Germline CDR1 reads SGHRS; CDR2 reads YFSETQ. The CDR3 loop spans 14 amino acids. The CDR3 bases are TGCGCCAGCAGCTTCGATTTGACGGGGGCTGGAGCTTTCTTT. It yields the protein CASSFDLTGAGAFF.

V and J are TRBV6-5 and TRBJ1-2, with D uncertain. The CDR3 runs 13 residues. The V gene's germline CDR1 is MNHEY and CDR2 SVGAGI. V lost 0 bases and J lost 8, with 10 bases in between. Here the CDR3 DNA reads TGTGCCAGCAGTTACTCGGAAACGGGAGGCTACACCTTC. This encodes CASSYSETGGYTF.

This clone was found a few times. The chain employs TRBV30 and TRBJ1-1, with TRBD1 matching 12 bases. With V trimmed by 1 base and J by 5 bases, 8 bases remained unmatched. CDR1 GTSNPN and CDR2 SVGIG come from the germline V gene (reference sequence). The CDR3 is 16 amino acids. DNA for the CDR3: TGTGCCTGGAGTGGGGGACAGGGGGCGATTTGGACTGAAGCTTTCTTT. Translation: CAWSGGQGAIWTEAFF.

This chain connects TRBV5-5 to TRBJ2-7; D unclear. The germline V gene encodes CDR1 SGHKS and CDR2 YYEKEE (reference sequence). This CDR3 contains 15 residues. With 2 bases removed from V and 3 bases from J, the gap between germline ends came to 15 bases. The CDR3 region is CASSFKKTSSYEQYF. For the CDR3, the DNA is TGTGCCAGCAGCTTCAAGAAAACATCAAGCTACGAGCAGTACTTC.

The chain couples TRBV7-8 to TRBJ2-2; D may be TRBD1 (6 bases). The CDR3 sequence is 15 residues long. The germline CDR1 and CDR2 sequences are SGHVS and FQNEAQ. V was pared by 2 bases and J by 7 bases, with 14 bases between. CDR3 in amino acids: CASSLSQGWDGELFF. The CDR3 DNA reads TGTGCCAGCAGCTTAAGCCAGGGGTGGGACGGGGAGCTGTTTTTT.

The CDR3 protein is CASSESQLQGWSYEQYF. The CDR3 DNA sequence: TGTGCCAGCAGTGAATCACAGTTACAGGGATGGTCCTACGAGCAGTACTTC. The chain has TRBV2 and TRBJ2-7, with D possibly TRBD1 on 6 matching bases. This CDR3 has 17 residues. Germline CDR1 and CDR2: SNHLY and FYNNEI. V was shortened by 2 bases and J by 1 base, with 18 bases between the two germline ends.

The V gene is TRBV28, the J gene TRBJ2-7, with 8 bases identical to TRBD2. CDR1 and CDR2 from the germline V gene are MDHEN and SYDVKM. The CDR3 is 14 amino acids. Trimming took 5 bases from V and 2 from J; bases not matched to a gene: 5. CDR3 amino acids: CASSRPGGPYEQYF. The CDR3 DNA reads as TGTGCCAGCAGTCGTCCGGGGGGGCCCTACGAGCAGTACTTC. Combining the CDR3 with reference TRBV28 and TRBJ2-7 gives the whole variable domain DVKVTQSSRYLVKRTGEKVFLECVQDMDHENMFWYRQDPGLGLRLIYFSYDVKMKEKGDIPEGYSVSREKKERFSLILESASTNQTSMYLCASSRPGGPYEQYFGPGTRLTVT.

The CDR3 region has the DNA TGTGCCACCCGGCCGGTGGGGGCGCGCAACTATGGCTACACCTTC. This codes for CATRPVGARNYGYTF. The V call is TRBV27, the J call TRBJ1-2, with D possibly being TRBD1 (6 bases). Trimming pared 10 bases from V and 2 bases from J, leaving 20 bases between. CDR3 length: 15 residues. The germline CDR1 and CDR2 sequences are MNHEY and SMNVEV (reference sequence).

CDR3 sequence (DNA): TGTGCCAGCTCCCCGACCGGGGGCGCCCTACGCGAGCAGTACTTC. Protein product: CASSPTGGALREQYF. The genes are TRBV7-9 and TRBJ2-7, with D possibly being TRBD1 or TRBD2 (6 bases each). The CDR3 spans 15 residues. Trimming took 8 bases from V and 6 from J, leaving 23 bases between them. Germline values: CDR1 SEHNR, CDR2 FQNEAQ (reference sequence).

The rearrangement joins TRBV2 to TRBJ1-4; 7 nucleotides line up with TRBD1. This CDR3 comprises 18 residues. The J segment lost 0 bases and the V segment lost 8 bases, leaving 15 bases of the junction unmatched. CDR1 is SNHLY, CDR2 FYNNEI, per germline. DNA for the CDR3: TGTGCCAGCGTCCTTTCCGGGACAGCGACTACAACTAATGAAAAACTGTTTTTT. It is translated as CASVLSGTATTTNEKLFF. Looking up the rest from reference TRBV2 and TRBJ1-4 gives the full variable domain: EPEVTQTPSHQVTQMGQEVILRCVPISNHLYFYWYRQILGQKVEFLVSFYNNEISEKSEIFDDQFSVERPDGSNFTLKIRSTKLEDSAMYFCASVLSGTATTTNEKLFFGSGTQLSVL.

This sequence joins TRBV27 and TRBJ1-2; D not certain. Trimming took 4 bases from V and 4 from J, leaving 13 bases between them. The CDR3 is made up of 14 amino acids. Per germline, CDR1 MNHEY and CDR2 SMNVEV (reference sequence). In DNA form, the CDR3 reads TGTGCCAGCAGTTCCACACCAAACTTCTATGGCTACACCTTC. It is translated as CASSSTPNFYGYTF.

This clone was counted only a few times. The V and J genes are TRBV19 and TRBJ2-7, with D unresolved. The CDR3 runs 13 residues. V was shortened by 6 bases and J by 4 bases, with 13 bases between the two germline ends. Germline values: CDR1 LNHDA, CDR2 SQIVND (reference sequence). The CDR3 reads CASSIQRDYEQYF. CDR3 DNA: TGTGCCAGTAGCATACAAAGGGATTACGAGCAGTACTTC.

This clone turned up a few times. J is TRBJ1-1 and V is TRBV25-1, with D possibly matching TRBD1 (6 bases). This CDR3 has 11 amino acids. Looked up from germline, CDR1 is MGHDK and CDR2 is SYGVNS. V shed 5 bases and J shed 11 bases, with 12 bases lying between them. The CDR3 loop reads CASSYQGFAFF. DNA of the CDR3: TGTGCCAGCAGTTACCAGGGGTTTGCTTTCTTT.